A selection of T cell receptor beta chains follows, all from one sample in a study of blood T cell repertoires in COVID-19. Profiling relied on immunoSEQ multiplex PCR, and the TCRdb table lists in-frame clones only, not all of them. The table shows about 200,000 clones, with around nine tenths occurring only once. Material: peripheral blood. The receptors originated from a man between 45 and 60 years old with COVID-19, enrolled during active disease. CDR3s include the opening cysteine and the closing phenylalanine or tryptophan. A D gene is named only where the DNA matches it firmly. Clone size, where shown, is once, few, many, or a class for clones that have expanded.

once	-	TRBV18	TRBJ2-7	CASSPGVLDSYEQYF	TGTGCCAGCTCACCGGGAGTTTTAGACTCCTACGAGCAGTACTTC
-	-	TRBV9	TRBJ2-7	CASSVAGDGYEQYF	TGTGCCAGCAGCGTAGCGGGAGATGGCTACGAGCAGTACTTC
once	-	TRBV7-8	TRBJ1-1	CASSPTTDQWTTEAFF	TGTGCCAGCAGCCCAACGACAGACCAATGGACCACTGAAGCTTTCTTT
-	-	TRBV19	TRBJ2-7	CASSMYRGGEQYF	TGTGCCAGTAGTATGTACAGGGGGGGCGAGCAGTACTTC
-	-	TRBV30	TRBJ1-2	CACTTPDLVSGYTF	TGTGCCTGCACTACCCCCGACCTAGTCTCCGGCTACACCTTC
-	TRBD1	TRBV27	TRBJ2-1	CASSSAGQGPLVQFF	TGTGCCAGCAGTTCCGCGGGACAGGGGCCCCTTGTGCAGTTCTTC
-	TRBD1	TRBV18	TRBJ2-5	CASSPMTGNQETQYF	TGTGCCAGCTCACCCATGACAGGGAACCAAGAGACCCAGTACTTC
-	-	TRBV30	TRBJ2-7	CAWSVIGTQNEQYF	TGTGCCTGGAGTGTCATTGGGACACAAAACGAGCAGTACTTC
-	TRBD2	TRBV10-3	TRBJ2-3	CAISGGDTQYF	TGTGCCATCAGCGGGGGGGATACGCAGTATTTT
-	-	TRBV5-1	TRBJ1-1	CASSLAGSNTEAFF	TGCGCCAGCAGCTTGGCGGGGTCGAACACTGAAGCTTTCTTT
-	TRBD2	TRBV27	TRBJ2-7	CASSDLAGTVYEQYF	TGTGCCAGCAGTGACTTAGCGGGAACAGTATACGAGCAGTACTTC
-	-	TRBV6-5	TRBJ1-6	CASSLYPAGHSPLHF	TGTGCCAGCAGTTTATATCCCGCGGGTCATTCACCCCTCCACTTT
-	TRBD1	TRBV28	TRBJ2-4	CASSLPHGTGAINIQYF	TGTGCCAGCAGTTTACCCCATGGGACAGGGGCCATAAACATTCAGTACTTC
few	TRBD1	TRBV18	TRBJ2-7	CASSPETGLGEQYF	TGTGCCAGCTCACCAGAGACAGGGTTGGGCGAGCAGTACTTC
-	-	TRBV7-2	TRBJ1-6	CASSILTAAYSPLHF	TGTGCCAGCAGCATCCTGACAGCCGCGTATTCACCCCTCCACTTT
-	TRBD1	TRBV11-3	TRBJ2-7	CASSLESDSTGRSYEQYF	TGTGCCAGCAGCTTGGAGTCAGATTCGACAGGGAGATCCTACGAGCAGTACTTC
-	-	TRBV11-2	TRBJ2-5	CASSFGGPGETQYF	TGTGCCAGCAGCTTTGGAGGGCCGGGAGAGACCCAGTACTTC
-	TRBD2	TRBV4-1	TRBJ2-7	CASSQTSGRSPYEQYF	TGCGCCAGCAGCCAGACTAGCGGGAGGTCCCCCTACGAGCAGTACTTC
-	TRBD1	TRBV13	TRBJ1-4	CASSLGTENEKLFF	TGTGCCAGCAGCCTCGGGACAGAGAATGAAAAACTGTTTTTT
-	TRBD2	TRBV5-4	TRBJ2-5	CASRSAGGPQETQYF	TGTGCCAGCAGATCGGCGGGGGGCCCCCAAGAGACCCAGTACTTC
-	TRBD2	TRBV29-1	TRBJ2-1	CSVEEATGGEQFF	TGCAGCGTTGAAGAGGCGACGGGGGGTGAGCAGTTCTTC
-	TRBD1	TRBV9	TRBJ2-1	CASSSTGAFNLNEQFF	TGTGCCAGCAGCTCCACAGGGGCCTTTAACCTAAATGAGCAGTTCTTC
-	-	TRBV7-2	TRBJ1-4	CASSLVAATNEKLFF	TGTGCCAGCAGCTTAGTCGCGGCAACTAATGAAAAACTGTTTTTT
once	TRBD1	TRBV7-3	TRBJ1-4	CASSLTGAGGEEKLFF	TGTGCCAGCAGCTTAACCGGGGCAGGGGGCGAAGAAAAACTGTTTTTT
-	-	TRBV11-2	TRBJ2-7	CASSSNRAYEQYF	TGTGCCAGCAGCTCGAACAGAGCCTACGAGCAGTACTTC
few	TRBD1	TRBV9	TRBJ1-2	CASSAGQIYGYTF	TGTGCCAGCAGCGCGGGACAGATCTATGGCTACACCTTC
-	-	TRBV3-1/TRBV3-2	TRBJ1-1	CASSQAPPGQNTEAFF	TGTGCCAGCAGCCAAGCTCCACCGGGACAGAACACTGAAGCTTTCTTT
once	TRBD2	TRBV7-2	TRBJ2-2	CASSLSGADTGELFF	TGTGCCAGCAGCTTAAGCGGGGCCGACACCGGGGAGCTGTTTTTT
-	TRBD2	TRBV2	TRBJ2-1	CASSETSGSTNEQFF	TGTGCCAGCAGTGAGACTAGCGGGAGTACAAATGAGCAGTTCTTC
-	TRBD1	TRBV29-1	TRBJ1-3	CSARTGTGAGNTIYF	TGCAGCGCCCGAACCGGGACAGGGGCTGGAAACACCATATATTTT
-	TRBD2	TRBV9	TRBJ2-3	CASSVSAPGWAGAGTDTQYF	TGTGCCAGCAGCGTATCTGCCCCCGGGTGGGCGGGAGCTGGCACAGATACGCAGTATTTT
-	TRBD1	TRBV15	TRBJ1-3	CATSRDRGAGNTIYF	TGTGCCACCAGCCGGGACAGGGGTGCGGGAAACACCATATATTTT
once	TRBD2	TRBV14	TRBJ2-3	CASSQVQREDRDTQYF	TGTGCCAGCAGCCAAGTACAGCGGGAGGATAGAGATACGCAGTATTTT
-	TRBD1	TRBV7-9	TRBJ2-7	CASSLVPPTGAYEQYF	TGTGCCAGCAGCTTAGTCCCACCAACAGGGGCCTACGAGCAGTACTTC
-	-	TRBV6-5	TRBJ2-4	CASTVGSQGRNIQYF	TGTGCCAGCACCGTTGGATCACAGGGAAGAAACATTCAGTACTTC
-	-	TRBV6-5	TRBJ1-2	CASSIDPGANYGYTF	TGTGCCAGCAGTATCGACCCGGGAGCTAACTATGGCTACACCTTC
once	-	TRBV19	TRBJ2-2	CASSITGGTGELFF	TGTGCCAGTAGTATAACCGGGGGAACCGGGGAGCTGTTTTTT
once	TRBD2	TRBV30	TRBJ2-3	CAWLKRGVTDTQYF	TGTGCCTGGTTGAAGCGGGGGGTCACAGATACGCAGTATTTT
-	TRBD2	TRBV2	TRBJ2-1	CASSEFGTSGSNEQFF	TGTGCCAGCAGTGAATTCGGGACTAGCGGGAGCAATGAGCAGTTCTTC
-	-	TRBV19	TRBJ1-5	CASSIVPDQPQHF	TGTGCCAGTAGTATAGTTCCAGATCAGCCCCAGCATTTT
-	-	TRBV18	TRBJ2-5	CASSPRLAEQETQYF	TGTGCCAGCTCCCCAAGGCTAGCCGAACAAGAGACCCAGTACTTC
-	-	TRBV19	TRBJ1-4	CASSRRATNEKLFF	TGTGCCAGTAGTCGCAGGGCAACTAATGAAAAACTGTTTTTT
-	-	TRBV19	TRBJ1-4	CASSIGDEKLFF	TGTGCCAGTAGTATCGGAGATGAAAAACTGTTTTTT
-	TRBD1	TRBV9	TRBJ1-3	CASSGGDRVISGNTIYF	TGTGCCAGCAGCGGGGGGGACAGGGTCATCTCTGGAAACACCATATATTTT
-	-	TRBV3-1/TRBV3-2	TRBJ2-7	CASSQGGLSYEQYF	TGTGCCAGCAGCCAAGGGGGGCTGTCCTACGAGCAGTACTTC
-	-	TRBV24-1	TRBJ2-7	CAARRRGHEQYF	TGTGCCGCCAGGAGGCGGGGCCACGAGCAGTACTTC